This TCR beta chain was obtained from a study of prognosis after radiotherapy for stage I lung cancer. As regards this clonotype: This is likely an artifact of a read error, given a far larger clone one base away.

TCR beta CDR3 was amplified from genomic DNA by two-round multiplex PCR. Gene-specific primers for each TRBV and TRBJ gene drove first-round PCR. TCRdb analysed the multiplex PCR reads with MiXCR anew, one entry per CDR3 protein. This table has approximately 51,000 distinct CDR3 sequences, roughly 35% appearing once. The CDR3 loop spans 15 amino acids. V lost 5 bases, J lost 0 bases, and 14 bases lay in between. In germline, CDR1 is SEHNR, CDR2 FQNEAQ (reference sequence). Sequencing used PBMCs, obtained before or after stereotactic body radiation therapy (not recorded which). J is TRBJ2-7 and V is TRBV7-9, with TRBD1 as a possible D gene (5 bases). This TCR came from a donor of 50 years or more with non-small cell lung cancer. In DNA form, the CDR3 reads TGTGCCAGCAGCATTGACAGATCTGCCTCCTACGAGCAGTACTTC. It yields the protein CASSIDRSASYEQYF.